This TCR beta chain was retrieved from a study of control samples from healthy donors and cancer patients. Repertoires were generated with immunoSEQ multiplex PCR, while TCRdb's copy carries only in-frame clones and drops some. The sample includes approximately 120,000 clones, just over 90% of them seen just once. The specimen was blood. This sequence was found in a human donor in good health. The donor label of this sample is uncertain.

The CDR3 spells CASSIGTENTEAFF. The CDR3 DNA sequence: TGCGCCAGCAGCATAGGGACCGAGAACACTGAAGCTTTCTTT. The chain employs TRBV5-1 and TRBJ1-1, with a possible D match to TRBD1 (5 bases). The germline CDR1 and CDR2 sequences are SGHRS and YFSETQ. V dropped 4 bases and J dropped 1 base, with 11 bases sitting between them. The CDR3 runs 14 residues.